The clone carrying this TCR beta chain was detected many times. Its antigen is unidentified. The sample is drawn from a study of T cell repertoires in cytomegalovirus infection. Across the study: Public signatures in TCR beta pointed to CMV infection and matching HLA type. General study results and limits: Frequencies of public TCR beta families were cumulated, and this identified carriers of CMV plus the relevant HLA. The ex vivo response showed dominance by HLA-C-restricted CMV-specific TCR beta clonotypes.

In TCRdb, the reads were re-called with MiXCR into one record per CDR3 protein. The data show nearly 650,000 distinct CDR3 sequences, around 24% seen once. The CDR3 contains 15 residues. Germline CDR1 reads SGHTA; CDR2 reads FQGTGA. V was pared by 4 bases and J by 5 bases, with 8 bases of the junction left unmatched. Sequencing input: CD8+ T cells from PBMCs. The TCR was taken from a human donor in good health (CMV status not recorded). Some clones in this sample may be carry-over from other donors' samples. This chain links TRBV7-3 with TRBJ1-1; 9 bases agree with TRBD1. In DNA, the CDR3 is TGTGCCAGCAGCTCGACAGGGGGACGACAAACTGAAGCTTTCTTT. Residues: CASSSTGGRQTEAFF.